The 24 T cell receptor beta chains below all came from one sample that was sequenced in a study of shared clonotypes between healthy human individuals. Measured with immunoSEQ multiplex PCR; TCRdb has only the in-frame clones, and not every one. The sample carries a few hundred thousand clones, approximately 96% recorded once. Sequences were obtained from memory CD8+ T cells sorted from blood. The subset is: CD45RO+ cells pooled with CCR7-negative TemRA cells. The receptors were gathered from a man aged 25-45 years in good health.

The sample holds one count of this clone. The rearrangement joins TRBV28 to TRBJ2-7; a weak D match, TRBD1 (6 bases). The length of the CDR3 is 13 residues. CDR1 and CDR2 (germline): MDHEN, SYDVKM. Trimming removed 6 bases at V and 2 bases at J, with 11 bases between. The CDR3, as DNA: TGTGCCAGCAGCCCCAGGGGTACCTACGAGCAGTACTTC. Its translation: CASSPRGTYEQYF.

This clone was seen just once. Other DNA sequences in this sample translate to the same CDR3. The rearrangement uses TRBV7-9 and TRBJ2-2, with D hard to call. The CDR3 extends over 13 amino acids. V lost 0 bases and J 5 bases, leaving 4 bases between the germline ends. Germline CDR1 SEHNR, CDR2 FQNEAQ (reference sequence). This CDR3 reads CASSLAGTGELFF. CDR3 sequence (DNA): TGTGCCAGCAGCTTAGCGGGAACCGGGGAGCTGTTTTTT.

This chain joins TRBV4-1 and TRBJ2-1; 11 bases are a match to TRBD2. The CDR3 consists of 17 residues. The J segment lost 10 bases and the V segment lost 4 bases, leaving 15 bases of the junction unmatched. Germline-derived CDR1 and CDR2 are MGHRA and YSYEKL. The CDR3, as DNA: TGCGCCAGCAGCCGAACAGGACTAGCGGGCGGCCTCGGGGAGCAGTTCTTC. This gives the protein CASSRTGLAGGLGEQFF.

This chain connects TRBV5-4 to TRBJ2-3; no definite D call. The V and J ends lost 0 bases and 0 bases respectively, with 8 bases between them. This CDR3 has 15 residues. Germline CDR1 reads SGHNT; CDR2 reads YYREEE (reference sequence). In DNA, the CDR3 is TGTGCCAGCAGCTTGGTAGGCACTAGCACAGATACGCAGTATTTT. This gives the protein CASSLVGTSTDTQYF.

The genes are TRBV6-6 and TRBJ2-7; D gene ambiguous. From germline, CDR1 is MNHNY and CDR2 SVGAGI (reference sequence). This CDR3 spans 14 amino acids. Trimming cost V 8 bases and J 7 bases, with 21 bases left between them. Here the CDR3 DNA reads TGTGCCAGCGGGTCCGGTGAGTTTTCCGGGGAGCAGTACTTC. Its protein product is CASGSGEFSGEQYF.

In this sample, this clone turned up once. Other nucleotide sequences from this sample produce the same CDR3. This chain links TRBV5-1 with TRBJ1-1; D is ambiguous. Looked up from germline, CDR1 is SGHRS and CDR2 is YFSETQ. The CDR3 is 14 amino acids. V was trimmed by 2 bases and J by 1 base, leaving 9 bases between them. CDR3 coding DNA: TGCGCCAGCAGCTTCGGAGGAGGGAACACTGAAGCTTTCTTT. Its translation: CASSFGGGNTEAFF. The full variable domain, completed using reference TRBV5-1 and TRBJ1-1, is KAGVTQTPRYLIKTRGQQVTLSCSPISGHRSVSWYQQTPGQGLQFLFEYFSETQRNKGNFPGRFSGRQFSNSRSEMNVSTLELGDSALYLCASSFGGGNTEAFFGQGTRLTVV.

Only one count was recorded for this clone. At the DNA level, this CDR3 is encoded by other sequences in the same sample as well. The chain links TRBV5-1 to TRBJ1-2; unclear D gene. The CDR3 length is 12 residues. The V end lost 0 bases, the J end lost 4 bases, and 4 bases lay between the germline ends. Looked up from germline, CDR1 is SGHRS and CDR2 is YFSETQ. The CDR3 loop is CASSLGGYGYTF. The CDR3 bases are TGCGCCAGCAGCTTGGGGGGCTATGGCTACACCTTC.

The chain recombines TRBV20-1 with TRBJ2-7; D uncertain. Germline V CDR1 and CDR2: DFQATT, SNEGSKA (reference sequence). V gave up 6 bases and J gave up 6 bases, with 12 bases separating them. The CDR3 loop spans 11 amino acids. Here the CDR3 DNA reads TGCAGTGCCCTAAGGGCGAGCGAGCAGTACTTC. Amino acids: CSALRASEQYF.

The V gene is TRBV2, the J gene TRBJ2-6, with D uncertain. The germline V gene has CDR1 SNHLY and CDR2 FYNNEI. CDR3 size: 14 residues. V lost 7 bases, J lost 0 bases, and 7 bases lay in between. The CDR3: CASIPGSGANVLTF. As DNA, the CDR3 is TGTGCCAGCATCCCAGGCTCTGGGGCCAACGTCCTGACTTTC.

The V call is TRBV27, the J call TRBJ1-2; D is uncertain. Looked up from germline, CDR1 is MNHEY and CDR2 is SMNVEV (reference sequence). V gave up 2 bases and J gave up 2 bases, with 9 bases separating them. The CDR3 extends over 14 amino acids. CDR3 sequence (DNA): TGTGCCAGCAGTTTAAGGGCAGGCAACTATGGCTACACCTTC. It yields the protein CASSLRAGNYGYTF.

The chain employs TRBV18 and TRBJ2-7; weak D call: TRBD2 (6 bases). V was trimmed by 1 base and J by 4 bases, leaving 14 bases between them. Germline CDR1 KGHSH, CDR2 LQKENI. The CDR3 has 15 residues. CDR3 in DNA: TGTGCCAGCTCACCACGCGGGCAGGGAGGTTACGAGCAGTACTTC. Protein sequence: CASSPRGQGGYEQYF.

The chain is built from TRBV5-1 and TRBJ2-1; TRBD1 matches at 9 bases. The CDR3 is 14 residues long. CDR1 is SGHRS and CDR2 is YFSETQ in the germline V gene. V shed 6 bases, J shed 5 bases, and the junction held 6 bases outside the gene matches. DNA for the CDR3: TGCGCCAGCAACCGCGGGACAGGGAACAATGAGCAGTTCTTC. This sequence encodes CASNRGTGNNEQFF.

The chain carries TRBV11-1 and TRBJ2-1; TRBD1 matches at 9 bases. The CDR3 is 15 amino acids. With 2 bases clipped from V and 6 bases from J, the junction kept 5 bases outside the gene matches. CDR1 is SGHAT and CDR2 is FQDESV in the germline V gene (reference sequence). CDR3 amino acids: CASSLLGQGLNEQFF. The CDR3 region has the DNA TGTGCCAGCAGCTTACTAGGACAGGGGCTCAATGAGCAGTTCTTC.

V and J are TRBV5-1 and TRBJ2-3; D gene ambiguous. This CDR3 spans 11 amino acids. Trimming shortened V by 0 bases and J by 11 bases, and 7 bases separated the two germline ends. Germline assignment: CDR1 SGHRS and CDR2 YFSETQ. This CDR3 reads CASSLAGVQYF. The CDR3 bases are TGCGCCAGCAGCTTGGCGGGCGTGCAGTATTTT.

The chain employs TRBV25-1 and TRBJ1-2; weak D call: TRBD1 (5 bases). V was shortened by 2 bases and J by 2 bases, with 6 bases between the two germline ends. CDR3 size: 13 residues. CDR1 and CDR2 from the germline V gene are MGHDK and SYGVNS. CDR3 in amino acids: CASSEGQNYGYTF. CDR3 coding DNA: TGTGCCAGCAGTGAAGGACAAAACTATGGCTACACCTTC.

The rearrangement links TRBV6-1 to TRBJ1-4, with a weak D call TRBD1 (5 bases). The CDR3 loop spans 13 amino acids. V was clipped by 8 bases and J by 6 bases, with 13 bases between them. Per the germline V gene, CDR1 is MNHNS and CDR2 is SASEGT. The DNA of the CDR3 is TGTGCCAGCGGCGACAGAACCTATGAAAAACTGTTTTTT. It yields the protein CASGDRTYEKLFF.

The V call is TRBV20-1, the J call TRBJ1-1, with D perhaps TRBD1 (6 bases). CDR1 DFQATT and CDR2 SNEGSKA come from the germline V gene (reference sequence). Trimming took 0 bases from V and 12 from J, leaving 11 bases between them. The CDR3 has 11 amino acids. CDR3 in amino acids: CSARDKGDPFF. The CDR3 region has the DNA TGCAGTGCTAGAGATAAGGGGGATCCTTTCTTT.

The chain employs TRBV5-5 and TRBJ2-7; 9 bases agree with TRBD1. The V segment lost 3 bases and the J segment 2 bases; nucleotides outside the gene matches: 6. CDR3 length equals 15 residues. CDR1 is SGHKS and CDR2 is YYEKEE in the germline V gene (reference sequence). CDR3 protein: CASSYGQGLAYEQYF. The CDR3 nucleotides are TGTGCCAGCAGCTACGGACAGGGGTTAGCCTACGAGCAGTACTTC. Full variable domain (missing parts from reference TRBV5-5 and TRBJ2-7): DAGVTQSPTHLIKTRGQQVTLRCSPISGHKSVSWYQQVLGQGPQFIFQYYEKEERGRGNFPDRFSARQFPNYSSELNVNALLLGDSALYLCASSYGQGLAYEQYFGPGTRLTVT.

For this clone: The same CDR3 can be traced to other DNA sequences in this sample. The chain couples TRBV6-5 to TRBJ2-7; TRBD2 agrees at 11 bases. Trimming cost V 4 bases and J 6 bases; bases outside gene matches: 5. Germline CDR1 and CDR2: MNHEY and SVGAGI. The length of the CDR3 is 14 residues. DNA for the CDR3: TGTGCCAGCAGTTTACTAGCGGGAGTTGGCGAGCAGTACTTC. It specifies CASSLLAGVGEQYF.

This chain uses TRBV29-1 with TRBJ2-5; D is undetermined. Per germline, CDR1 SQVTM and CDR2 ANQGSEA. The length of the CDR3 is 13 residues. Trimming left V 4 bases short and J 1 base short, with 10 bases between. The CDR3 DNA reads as TGCAGCGTTGGCCCTCGTCTCCAAGAGACCCAGTACTTC. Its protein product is CSVGPRLQETQYF.

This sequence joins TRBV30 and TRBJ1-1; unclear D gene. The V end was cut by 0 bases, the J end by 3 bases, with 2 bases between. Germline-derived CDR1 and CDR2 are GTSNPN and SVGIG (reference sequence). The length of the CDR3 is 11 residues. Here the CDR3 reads CAWSVYTEAFF. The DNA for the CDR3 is TGTGCCTGGAGTGTGTACACTGAAGCTTTCTTT.

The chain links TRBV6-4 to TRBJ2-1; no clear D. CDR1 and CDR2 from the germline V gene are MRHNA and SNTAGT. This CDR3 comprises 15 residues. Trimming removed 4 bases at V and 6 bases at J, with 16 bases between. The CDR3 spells CASSAVKNRVNEQFF. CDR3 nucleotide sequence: TGTGCCAGCAGTGCCGTCAAAAACCGGGTCAATGAGCAGTTCTTC.

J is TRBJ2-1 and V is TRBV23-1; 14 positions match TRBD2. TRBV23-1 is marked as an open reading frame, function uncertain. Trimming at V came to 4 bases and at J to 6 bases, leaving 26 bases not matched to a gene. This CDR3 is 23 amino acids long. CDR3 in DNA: TGCGCCAGCAGTCTTTGGACAGGCGTTTCCGGGACTAGCGGGAGATTATCTCCCAATGAGCAGTTCTTC. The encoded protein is CASSLWTGVSGTSGRLSPNEQFF.

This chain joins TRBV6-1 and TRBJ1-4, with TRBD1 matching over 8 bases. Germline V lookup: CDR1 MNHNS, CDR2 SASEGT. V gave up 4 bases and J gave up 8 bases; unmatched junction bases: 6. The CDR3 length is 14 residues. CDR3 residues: CASSGTGGDEKLFF. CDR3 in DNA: TGTGCCAGCAGTGGAACAGGGGGTGACGAAAAACTGTTTTTT.